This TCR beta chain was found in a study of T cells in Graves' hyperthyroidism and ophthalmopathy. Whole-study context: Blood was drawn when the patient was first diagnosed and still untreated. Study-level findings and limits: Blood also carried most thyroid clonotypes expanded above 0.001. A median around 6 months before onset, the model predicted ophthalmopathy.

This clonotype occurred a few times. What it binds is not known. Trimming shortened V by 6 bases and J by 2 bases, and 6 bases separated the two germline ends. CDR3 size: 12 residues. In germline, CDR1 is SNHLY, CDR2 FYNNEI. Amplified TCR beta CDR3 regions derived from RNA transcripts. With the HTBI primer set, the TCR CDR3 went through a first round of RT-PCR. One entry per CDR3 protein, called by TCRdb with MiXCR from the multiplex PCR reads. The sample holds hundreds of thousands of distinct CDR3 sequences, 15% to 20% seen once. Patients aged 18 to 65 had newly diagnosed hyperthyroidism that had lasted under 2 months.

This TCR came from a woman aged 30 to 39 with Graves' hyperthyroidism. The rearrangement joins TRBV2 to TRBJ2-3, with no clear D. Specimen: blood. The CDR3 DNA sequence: TGTGCCAGCAGGAGGATCACAGATACGCAGTATTTT. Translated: CASRRITDTQYF.